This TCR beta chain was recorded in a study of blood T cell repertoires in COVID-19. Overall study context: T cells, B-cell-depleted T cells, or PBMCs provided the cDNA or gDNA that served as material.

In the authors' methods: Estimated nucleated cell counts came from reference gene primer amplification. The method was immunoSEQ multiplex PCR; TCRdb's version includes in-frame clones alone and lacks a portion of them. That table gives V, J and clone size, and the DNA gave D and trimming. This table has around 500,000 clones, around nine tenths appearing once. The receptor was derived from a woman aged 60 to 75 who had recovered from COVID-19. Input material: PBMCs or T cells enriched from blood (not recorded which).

DNA for the CDR3: TGTGCCAGCAGTCTGGGACAGGGGGCGAGTAGGAATCAGCCCCAGCATTTT. This gives the protein CASSLGQGASRNQPQHF. J is TRBJ1-5 and V is TRBV2; 12 nucleotides agree with TRBD1. The CDR3 length is 17 residues. V was pared by 5 bases and J by 4 bases, with 9 bases of the junction left unmatched. From germline, CDR1 is SNHLY and CDR2 FYNNEI.